The 21 T cell receptor beta chains reported below all come from one sample, sequenced in a study of T cell repertoires in cytomegalovirus infection (dated by TCRdb to between 2019 and 2020). This sample was sequenced with an Illumina HiSeq 1500. The public reads were reanalyzed by TCRdb: fastp trimming at Q25, MiXCR alignment, in-frame beta chains only. A single entry per CDR3 protein holds the most common genes and DNA from its merged rows. Counted in this sample were a few hundred thousand distinct CDR3 sequences; over 8% of them appeared once. In total, the top ten clones hold roughly 15% of the sample. Sequencing was performed on PBMCs. Source of these receptors: a human donor in good health (CMV status not recorded). Some clones in this sample may be carry-over from other donors' samples.

The V and J genes are TRBV28 and TRBJ1-2, with 10 nucleotides matching TRBD1. J lost 8 bases, V lost 6 bases, and 3 bases had no gene match. The CDR3 has 12 residues. Germline CDR1 reads MDHEN; CDR2 reads SYDVKM. Here the CDR3 reads CASRTTGGGYTF. The CDR3 region has the DNA TGTGCCAGCAGAACGACAGGGGGCGGCTACACCTTC.

Many counts were recorded for this clonotype. The junction departs from germline at one end; a sequencing error may be responsible. The chain recombines TRBV20-1 with TRBJ2-1; 9 positions match TRBD2. This CDR3 contains 16 residues. Per the germline V gene, CDR1 is DFQATT and CDR2 is SNEGSKA (reference sequence). The CDR3 spells CSARGVAGETYTEQFF. DNA for the CDR3: TGCAGTGCTCGTGGGGTAGCGGGGGAAACTTACACTGAGCAGTTCTTC.

The sample holds many counts of this clonotype. The chain couples TRBV28 to TRBJ1-1, with D maybe TRBD1 (5 bases). This CDR3 is built from 14 residues. V was cut by 5 bases and J by 2 bases, with 12 bases left in between. From germline, CDR1 is MDHEN and CDR2 SYDVKM. The CDR3, as DNA: TGTGCCAGCAGTCTGGGACTGAGCAACACTGAAGCTTTCTTT. Translated: CASSLGLSNTEAFF.

The chain couples TRBV24-1 to TRBJ1-2; unclear D gene. The germline gives CDR1 KGHDR, CDR2 SFDVKD. The ends were cut back, 6 bases at V and 0 bases at J, with 22 bases in the middle. The CDR3 totals 18 residues. The CDR3 sequence: CATSPTPGPRTTNYGYTF. CDR3 coding DNA: TGTGCCACCAGTCCGACCCCCGGGCCTCGGACGACTAACTATGGCTACACCTTC.

The chain employs TRBV4-3 and TRBJ2-5; D might be TRBD1 (6 bases). Germline values: CDR1 LGHNA, CDR2 YSLEER. V lost 3 bases to trimming and J lost 5 bases, with 13 bases between them. This CDR3 is 14 amino acids long. CDR3 residues: CASSQNTGSETQYF. The CDR3 DNA is TGCGCCAGCAGCCAGAATACAGGGTCGGAGACCCAGTACTTC.

A few counts support this clonotype. The chain joins TRBV7-8 to TRBJ2-3, with TRBD1 matching over 9 bases. The germline gives CDR1 SGHVS, CDR2 FQNEAQ. The CDR3 is made up of 14 amino acids. After removal of 4 bases from V and 6 bases from J, the junction contained 5 bases not matched to a gene. CDR3 in amino acids: CASSSEGQGDTQYF. The CDR3 bases are TGTGCCAGCAGCTCAGAGGGACAGGGCGATACGCAGTATTTT.

This clonotype was detected a few times. In DNA form, the CDR3 reads TGTGCCAGCAGTCATCTACCCGGAGGGACAGCCTACCAAGAGACCCAGTACTTC. This gives the protein CASSHLPGGTAYQETQYF. The V call is TRBV6-2 or TRBV6-3, the J call TRBJ2-5, with D tentatively TRBD1 (7 bases). Germline V CDR1 and CDR2: MNHEY, SVGEGT. The V end lost 5 bases, the J end lost 0 bases, and 22 bases lay between the germline ends. The CDR3 spans 18 residues.

This clonotype was seen a handful of times. The V call is TRBV28, the J call TRBJ1-5, with 10 positions matching TRBD1. J lost 10 bases, V lost 6 bases, and 12 bases had no gene match. Germline V lookup: CDR1 MDHEN, CDR2 SYDVKM. The CDR3 loop spans 15 amino acids. The CDR3 reads CASSQPGTGANPQHF. The CDR3 DNA is TGTGCCAGCAGCCAACCAGGGACAGGGGCTAACCCCCAGCATTTT.

There are many counts of this clonotype. The V and J genes are TRBV7-6 and TRBJ2-5; a weak D match, TRBD1 (5 bases). The germline gives CDR1 SGHVS, CDR2 FNYEAQ. V shed 1 base and J shed 2 bases, with 8 bases lying between them. CDR3 size: 14 residues. CDR3 DNA sequence: TGTGCCAGCAGCTTAGTTCCAGGGCAAGAGACCCAGTACTTC. Translating gives CASSLVPGQETQYF.

This clonotype came up a few times. This rearrangement joins TRBV6-5 to TRBJ2-7; D remains ambiguous. Trimming stripped 6 bases from V and 2 bases from J, with 14 bases between. Per the germline V gene, CDR1 is MNHEY and CDR2 is SVGAGI. This CDR3 region has 14 residues. Here the CDR3 reads CASSHSSGPYEQYF. The CDR3 DNA is TGTGCCAGCAGCCACAGTTCAGGCCCCTACGAGCAGTACTTC.

This clonotype has at least ten counts. CDR3 loop: CASSAPDTFVNTEAFF. DNA for the CDR3: TGTGCCAGCAGTGCCCCCGACACTTTCGTTAACACTGAAGCTTTCTTT. The chain is built from TRBV6-1 and TRBJ1-1; D remains ambiguous. Germline values: CDR1 MNHNS, CDR2 SASEGT. V was clipped by 4 bases and J by 2 bases, with 17 bases between them. This CDR3 contains 16 residues.

This clonotype was seen more than once but under ten times. The chain recombines TRBV12-3 or TRBV12-4 with TRBJ1-3, with TRBD1 as a possible D gene (5 bases). The CDR3 is made up of 16 amino acids. V lost 5 bases and J 2 bases, leaving 16 bases between the germline ends. In DNA form, the CDR3 reads TGTGCCAGCAGTCCACGGGGGGAAGGGCCTGGAAACACCATATATTTT. It translates to CASSPRGEGPGNTIYF.

The rearrangement uses TRBV5-1 and TRBJ1-1, with TRBD1 matching 8 bases. Germline assignment: CDR1 SGHRS and CDR2 YFSETQ. V was clipped by 1 base and J by 3 bases; unmatched bases: 5. CDR3 length: 15 amino acids. CDR3 protein: CASSLIQGADTEAFF. CDR3 DNA: TGCGCCAGCAGCTTGATTCAGGGGGCGGACACTGAAGCTTTCTTT.

V and J are TRBV29-1 and TRBJ1-3, with D hard to call. The CDR3 runs 13 residues. V lost 5 bases, J lost 3 bases, and 11 bases lay in between. CDR1 is SQVTM, CDR2 ANQGSEA, per germline. CDR3 residues: CSVYGTDGNTIYF. For the CDR3, the DNA is TGCAGCGTTTATGGCACAGATGGAAACACCATATATTTT. The full variable domain, rest sourced from reference TRBV29-1 and TRBJ1-3, is SAVISQKPSRDICQRGTSLTIQCQVDSQVTMMFWYRQQPGQSLTLIATANQGSEATYESGFVIDKFPISRPNLTFSTLTVSNMSPEDSSIYLCSVYGTDGNTIYFGEGSWLTVV.

At least ten counts were recorded for this clonotype. This chain uses TRBV7-2 with TRBJ2-2; D remains unclear. Germline CDR1 and CDR2: SGHTA and FQGNSA. Between the trimmed V and J ends, which lost 1 base and 5 bases, there was a span of 8 bases. The CDR3 covers 14 residues. The DNA of the CDR3 is TGTGCCAGCAGCTTAGGGTTAGGTACCGGGGAGCTGTTTTTT. Protein sequence: CASSLGLGTGELFF. Using reference TRBV7-2 and TRBJ2-2 for the parts outside the CDR3, the full variable domain is GAGVSQSPSNKVTEKGKDVELRCDPISGHTALYWYRQSLGQGLEFLIYFQGNSAPDKSGLPSDRFSAERTGGSVSTLTIQRTQQEDSAVYLCASSLGLGTGELFFGEGSRLTVL.

This clonotype was observed at least ten times. V is TRBV2 and J is TRBJ2-1; TRBD2 agrees at 9 bases. The CDR3 loop spans 13 amino acids. Germline CDR1 SNHLY, CDR2 FYNNEI. V was clipped by 1 base and J by 15 bases; unmatched bases: 7. Written as DNA, the CDR3 is TGTGCCAGCAGTGAAGTTAGCGGGGGTGGGGGGTTCTTC. Amino acids: CASSEVSGGGGFF.

This clonotype was seen repeatedly, ten times or more. The chain joins TRBV7-2 to TRBJ2-3; D is unresolved. CDR1 SGHTA and CDR2 FQGNSA come from the germline V gene. The V gene lost 2 bases and the J gene lost 0 bases, with 12 bases spanning the gap. CDR3 length: 16 amino acids. The CDR3 protein is CASSLRPGSSTDTQYF. CDR3 DNA sequence: TGTGCCAGCAGCTTAAGACCCGGCTCTAGCACAGATACGCAGTATTTT.

This clonotype was picked up many times. The chain joins TRBV28 to TRBJ1-5; TRBD1 matches at 10 bases. Per germline, CDR1 MDHEN and CDR2 SYDVKM. CDR3 length equals 15 residues. After removal of 3 bases from V and 5 bases from J, the junction contained 4 bases not matched to a gene. The CDR3 nucleotides are TGTGCCAGCAGTTTCGCGGGACAGGGGCATCAGCCCCAGCATTTT. Translated, it gives CASSFAGQGHQPQHF. Combining the CDR3 with reference TRBV28 and TRBJ1-5 gives the whole variable domain DVKVTQSSRYLVKRTGEKVFLECVQDMDHENMFWYRQDPGLGLRLIYFSYDVKMKEKGDIPEGYSVSREKKERFSLILESASTNQTSMYLCASSFAGQGHQPQHFGDGTRLSIL.

This clonotype was seen many times. The chain couples TRBV7-9 to TRBJ2-2; tentative D call: TRBD2 (5 bases). Germline lookup yields CDR1 SEHNR and CDR2 FQNEAQ (reference sequence). The CDR3 is 13 residues long. V was shortened by 7 bases and J by 5 bases, with 11 bases between the two germline ends. CDR3 coding DNA: TGTGCCAGCACCACAATAGCGACCGGGGAGCTGTTTTTT. This gives the protein CASTTIATGELFF.

This clonotype was counted at least ten times. The germline gene is not matched at one end of the junction; a read error may be the cause. V is TRBV7-2 and J is TRBJ2-1, with D perhaps TRBD1 or TRBD2 (5 bases each). CDR1 and CDR2 (germline): SGHTA, FQGNSA. The CDR3 runs to 14 residues. CDR3 amino acids: CASSSGTTYNEQFF. Written as DNA, the CDR3 is TGTGCCAGCAGCTCCGGGACGACCTATAATGAGCAGTTCTTC. The variable domain in full, completed from reference TRBV7-2 and TRBJ2-1, reads GAGVSQSPSNKVTEKGKDVELRCDPISGHTALYWYRQSLGQGLEFLIYFQGNSAPDKSGLPSDRFSAERTGGSVSTLTIQRTQQEDSAVYLCASSSGTTYNEQFFGPGTRLTVL.

The genes are TRBV7-2 and TRBJ1-2, with 8 bases that match TRBD1. Germline CDR1 reads SGHTA; CDR2 reads FQGNSA. The CDR3 has 13 amino acids. V lost 4 bases, J lost 7 bases, and 5 bases stayed unmatched. CDR3 coding DNA: TGTGCCAGCAGCTCCAGGGGGCTTGTTGGCTACACCTTC. Protein product: CASSSRGLVGYTF.